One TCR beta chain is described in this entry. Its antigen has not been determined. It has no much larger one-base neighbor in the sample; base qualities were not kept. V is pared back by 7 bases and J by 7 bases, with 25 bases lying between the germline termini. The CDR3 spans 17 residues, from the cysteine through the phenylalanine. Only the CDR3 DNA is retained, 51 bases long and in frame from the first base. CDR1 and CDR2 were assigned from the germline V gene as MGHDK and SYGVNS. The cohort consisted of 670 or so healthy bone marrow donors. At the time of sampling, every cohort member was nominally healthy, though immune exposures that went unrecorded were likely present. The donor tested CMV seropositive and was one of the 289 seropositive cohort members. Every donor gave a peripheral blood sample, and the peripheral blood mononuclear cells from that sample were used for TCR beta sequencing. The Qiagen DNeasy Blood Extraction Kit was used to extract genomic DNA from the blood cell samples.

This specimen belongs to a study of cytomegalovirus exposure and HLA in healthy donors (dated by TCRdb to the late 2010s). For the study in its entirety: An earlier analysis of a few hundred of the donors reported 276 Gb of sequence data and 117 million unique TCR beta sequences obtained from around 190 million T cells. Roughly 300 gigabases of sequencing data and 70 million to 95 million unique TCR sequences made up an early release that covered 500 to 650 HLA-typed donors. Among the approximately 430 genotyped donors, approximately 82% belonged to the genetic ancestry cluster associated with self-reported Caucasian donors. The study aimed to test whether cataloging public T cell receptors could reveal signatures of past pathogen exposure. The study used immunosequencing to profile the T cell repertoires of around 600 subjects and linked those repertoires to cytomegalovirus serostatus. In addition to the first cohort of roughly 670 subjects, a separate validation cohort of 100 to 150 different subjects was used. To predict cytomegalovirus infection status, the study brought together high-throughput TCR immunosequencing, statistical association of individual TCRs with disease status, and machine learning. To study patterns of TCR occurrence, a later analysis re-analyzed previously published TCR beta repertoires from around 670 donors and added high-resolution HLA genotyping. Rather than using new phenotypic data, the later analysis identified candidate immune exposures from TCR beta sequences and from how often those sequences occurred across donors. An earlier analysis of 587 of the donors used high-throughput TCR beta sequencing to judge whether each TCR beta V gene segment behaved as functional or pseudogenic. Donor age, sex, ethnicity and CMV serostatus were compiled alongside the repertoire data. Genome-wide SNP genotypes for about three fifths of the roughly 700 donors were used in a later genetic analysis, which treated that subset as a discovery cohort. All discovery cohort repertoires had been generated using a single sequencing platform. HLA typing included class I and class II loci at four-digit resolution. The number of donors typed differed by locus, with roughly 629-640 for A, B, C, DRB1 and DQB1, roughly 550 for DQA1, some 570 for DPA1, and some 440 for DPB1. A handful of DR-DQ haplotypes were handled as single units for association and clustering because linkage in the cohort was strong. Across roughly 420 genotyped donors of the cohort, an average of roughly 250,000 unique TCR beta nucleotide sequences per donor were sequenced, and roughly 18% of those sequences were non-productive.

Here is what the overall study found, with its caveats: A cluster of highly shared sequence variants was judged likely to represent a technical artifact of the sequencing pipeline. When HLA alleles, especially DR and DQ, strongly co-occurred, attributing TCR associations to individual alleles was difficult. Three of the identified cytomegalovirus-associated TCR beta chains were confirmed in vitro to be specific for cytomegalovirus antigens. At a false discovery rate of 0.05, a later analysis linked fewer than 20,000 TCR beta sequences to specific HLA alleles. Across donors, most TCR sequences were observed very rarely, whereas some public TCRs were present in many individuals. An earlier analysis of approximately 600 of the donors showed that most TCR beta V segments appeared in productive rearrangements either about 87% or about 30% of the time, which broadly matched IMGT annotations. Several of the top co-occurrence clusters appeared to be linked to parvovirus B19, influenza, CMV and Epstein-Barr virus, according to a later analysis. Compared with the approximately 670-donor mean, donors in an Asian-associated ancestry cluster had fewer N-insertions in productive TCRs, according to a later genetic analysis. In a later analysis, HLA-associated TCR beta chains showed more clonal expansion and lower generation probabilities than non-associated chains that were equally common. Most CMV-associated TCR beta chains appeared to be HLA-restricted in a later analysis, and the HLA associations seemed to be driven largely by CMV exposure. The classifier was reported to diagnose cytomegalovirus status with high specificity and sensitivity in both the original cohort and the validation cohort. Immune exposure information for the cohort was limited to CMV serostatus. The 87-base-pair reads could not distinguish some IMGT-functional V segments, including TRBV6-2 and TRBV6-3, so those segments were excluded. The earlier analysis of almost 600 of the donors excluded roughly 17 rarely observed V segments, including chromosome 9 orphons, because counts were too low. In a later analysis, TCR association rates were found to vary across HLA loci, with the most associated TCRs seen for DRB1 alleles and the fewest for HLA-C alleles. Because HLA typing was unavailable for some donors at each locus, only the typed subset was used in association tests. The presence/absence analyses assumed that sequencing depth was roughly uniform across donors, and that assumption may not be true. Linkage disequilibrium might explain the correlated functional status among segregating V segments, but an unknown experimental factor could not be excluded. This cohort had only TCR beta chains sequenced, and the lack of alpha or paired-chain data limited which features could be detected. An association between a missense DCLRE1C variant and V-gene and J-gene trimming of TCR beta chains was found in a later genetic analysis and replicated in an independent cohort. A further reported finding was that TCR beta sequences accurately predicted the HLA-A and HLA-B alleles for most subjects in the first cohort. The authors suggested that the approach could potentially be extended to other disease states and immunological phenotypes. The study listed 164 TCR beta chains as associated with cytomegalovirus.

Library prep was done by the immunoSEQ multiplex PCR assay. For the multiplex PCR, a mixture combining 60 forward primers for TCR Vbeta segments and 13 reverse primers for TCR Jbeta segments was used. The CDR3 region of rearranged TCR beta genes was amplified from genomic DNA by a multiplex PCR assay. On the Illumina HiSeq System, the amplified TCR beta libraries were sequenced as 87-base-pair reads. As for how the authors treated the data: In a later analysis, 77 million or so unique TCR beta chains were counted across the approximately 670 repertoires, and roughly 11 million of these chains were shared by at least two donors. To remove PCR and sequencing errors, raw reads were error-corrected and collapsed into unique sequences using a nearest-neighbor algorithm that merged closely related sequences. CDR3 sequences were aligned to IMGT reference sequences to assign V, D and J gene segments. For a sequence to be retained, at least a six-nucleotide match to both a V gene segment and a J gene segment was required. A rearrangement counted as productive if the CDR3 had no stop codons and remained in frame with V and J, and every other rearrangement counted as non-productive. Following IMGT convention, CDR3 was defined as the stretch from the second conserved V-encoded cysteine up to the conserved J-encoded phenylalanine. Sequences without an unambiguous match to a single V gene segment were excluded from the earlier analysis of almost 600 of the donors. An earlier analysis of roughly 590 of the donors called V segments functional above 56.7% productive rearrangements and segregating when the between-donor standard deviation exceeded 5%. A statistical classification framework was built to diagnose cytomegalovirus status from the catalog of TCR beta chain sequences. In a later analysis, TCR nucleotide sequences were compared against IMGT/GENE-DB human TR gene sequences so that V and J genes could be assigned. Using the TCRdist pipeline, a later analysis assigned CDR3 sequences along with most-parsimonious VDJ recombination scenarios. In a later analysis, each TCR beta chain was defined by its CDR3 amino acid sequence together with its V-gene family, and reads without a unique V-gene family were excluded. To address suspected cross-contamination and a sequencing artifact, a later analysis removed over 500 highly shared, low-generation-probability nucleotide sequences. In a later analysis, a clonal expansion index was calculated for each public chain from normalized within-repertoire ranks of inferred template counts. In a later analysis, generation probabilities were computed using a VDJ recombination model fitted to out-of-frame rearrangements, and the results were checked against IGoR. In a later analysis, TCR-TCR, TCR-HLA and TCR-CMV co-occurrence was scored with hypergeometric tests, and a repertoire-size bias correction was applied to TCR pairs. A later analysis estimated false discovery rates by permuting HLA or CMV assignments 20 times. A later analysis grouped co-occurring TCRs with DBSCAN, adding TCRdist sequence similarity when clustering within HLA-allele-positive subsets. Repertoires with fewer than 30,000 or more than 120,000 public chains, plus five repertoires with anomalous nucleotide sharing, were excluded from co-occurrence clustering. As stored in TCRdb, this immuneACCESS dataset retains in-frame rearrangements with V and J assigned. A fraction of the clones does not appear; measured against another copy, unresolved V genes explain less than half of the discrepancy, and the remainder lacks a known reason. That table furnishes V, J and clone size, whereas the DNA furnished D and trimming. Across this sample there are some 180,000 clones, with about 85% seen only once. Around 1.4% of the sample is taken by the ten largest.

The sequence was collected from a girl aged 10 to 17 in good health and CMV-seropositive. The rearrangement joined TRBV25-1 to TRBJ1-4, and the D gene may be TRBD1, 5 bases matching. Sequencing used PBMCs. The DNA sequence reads TGTGCCAGCAAAACCACCAGGGTGGTAATTCTTCGTGAAAAACTGTTTTTT. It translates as CASKTTRVVILREKLFF.